Shown below are 24 T cell receptor beta chains from a single sample sequenced in a study of cytomegalovirus exposure and HLA in healthy donors. The PCR ran on 60 Vbeta and 13 Jbeta primers. This table comes from immunoSEQ multiplex PCR, and its TCRdb copy is limited to in-frame clones, with some not included. The table lists some 93,000 clones, around three fifths of them singletons. The material sequenced was PBMCs. The receptors here all came from a boy aged 5-17 years in good health and CMV-seropositive.

This sequence joins TRBV2 and TRBJ2-1, with a tentative D call TRBD1 (7 bases). This CDR3 is 15 amino acids long. V lost 5 bases to trimming and J lost 4 bases, with 15 bases between them. Germline V gene lookup returns CDR1 SNHLY and CDR2 FYNNEI. CDR3 sequence: CASSPRRGLYNEQFF. CDR3 sequence (DNA): TGTGCCAGCAGTCCTAGGAGGGGGCTTTACAATGAGCAGTTCTTC. The full variable domain, completed using reference TRBV2 and TRBJ2-1, is EPEVTQTPSHQVTQMGQEVILRCVPISNHLYFYWYRQILGQKVEFLVSFYNNEISEKSEIFDDQFSVERPDGSNFTLKIRSTKLEDSAMYFCASSPRRGLYNEQFFGPGTRLTVL.

J is TRBJ1-5 and V is TRBV5-6, with D unclear. Looked up from germline, CDR1 is SGHDT and CDR2 is YYEEEE. The CDR3 runs to 12 residues. V was pared by 2 bases and J by 4 bases, with 4 bases between. CDR3 DNA sequence: TGTGCCAGCAGCTTCCCAAATCAGCCCCAGCATTTT. Encoded protein: CASSFPNQPQHF.

The chain has TRBV4-1 and TRBJ1-2; 9 bases match TRBD1. The CDR3 has 15 amino acids. From germline, CDR1 is MGHRA and CDR2 YSYEKL. The trim removed 2 bases at V and 6 bases at J, leaving 7 bases unmatched. As DNA, the CDR3 is TGCGCCAGCAGCCAAATACCGGGACAGGGTAATGGCTACACCTTC. Its protein product is CASSQIPGQGNGYTF.

The chain is built from TRBV2 and TRBJ1-2; possible D gene TRBD1, 5 bases. Deletions cut 4 bases from V and 6 bases from J, with 15 bases between. Looked up from germline, CDR1 is SNHLY and CDR2 is FYNNEI. This CDR3 region has 14 residues. CDR3 nucleotide sequence: TGTGCCAGCAGTGTAACACGGGGAGGGGATGGCTACACCTTC. Translating gives CASSVTRGGDGYTF. Using reference TRBV2 and TRBJ1-2 for the parts outside the CDR3, the full variable domain is EPEVTQTPSHQVTQMGQEVILRCVPISNHLYFYWYRQILGQKVEFLVSFYNNEISEKSEIFDDQFSVERPDGSNFTLKIRSTKLEDSAMYFCASSVTRGGDGYTFGSGTRLTVV.

The sample holds a few counts of this clone. This sample also contains other DNA sequences that code for the same CDR3. The chain is built from TRBV30 and TRBJ2-5; 12 bases agree with TRBD2. CDR3 length equals 14 residues. Germline V CDR1 and CDR2: GTSNPN, SVGIG (reference sequence). The trim removed 3 bases at V and 1 base at J, leaving 0 bases unmatched. CDR3 sequence (DNA): TGTGCCTGGAGGGGACTAGCGGGCCAAGAGACCCAGTACTTC. Translating gives CAWRGLAGQETQYF.

This chain connects TRBV30 to TRBJ2-6; D may be TRBD1 (5 bases). The V end was cut by 1 base, the J end by 0 bases, with 19 bases between. The length of the CDR3 is 19 residues. The germline V gene has CDR1 GTSNPN and CDR2 SVGIG (reference sequence). The CDR3 protein is CAWSDARRGLVSGANVLTF. Written as DNA, the CDR3 is TGTGCCTGGAGTGATGCGAGAAGGGGTCTCGTCTCTGGGGCCAACGTCCTGACTTTC.

This clone was picked up one time. V is TRBV19 and J is TRBJ2-1, with D hard to call. This CDR3 spans 11 amino acids. V shed 5 bases and J shed 8 bases, with 7 bases lying between them. CDR1 LNHDA and CDR2 SQIVND come from the germline V gene (reference sequence). Here the CDR3 reads CASSGGYEQFF. The CDR3 DNA follows: TGTGCCAGTAGTGGCGGCTATGAGCAGTTCTTC.

This clone was counted a few times. CDR3 DNA: TGTGCCAGCAGCTGGACGGCGGGCACTGAAGCTTTCTTT. Its translation is CASSWTAGTEAFF. The chain is built from TRBV6-1 and TRBJ1-1; D gene ambiguous. Deletions cut 6 bases from V and 4 bases from J, with 12 bases between. CDR1 and CDR2 from the germline V gene are MNHNS and SASEGT. The CDR3 consists of 13 residues.

This clone was detected only a few times. The chain employs TRBV4-2 and TRBJ1-3, with TRBD1 matching 8 bases. V shed 0 bases and J 1 base; nucleotides not matched to a gene: 5. The CDR3 loop spans 17 amino acids. Germline V lookup: CDR1 LGHNA, CDR2 YNFKEQ. The CDR3, as DNA: TGTGCCAGCAGCCAAGATCAAGACAGGGGATCTGGAAACACCATATATTTT. Translation gives CASSQDQDRGSGNTIYF.

The chain carries TRBV18 and TRBJ1-2; unclear D gene. Trimming shortened V by 6 bases and J by 8 bases, and 16 bases separated the two germline ends. Germline assignment: CDR1 KGHSH and CDR2 LQKENI. CDR3 length: 13 residues. The CDR3 coding sequence is TGTGCCAGCTCTACTTCGGAGGGTACAGGCTACACCTTC. It codes for CASSTSEGTGYTF.

The chain carries TRBV15 and TRBJ1-3; 7 bases fit TRBD1. The CDR3 consists of 15 residues. V lost 0 bases and J lost 2; bases outside the gene matches: 1. The germline V gene has CDR1 LNHNV and CDR2 YYDKDF (reference sequence). The CDR3 region is CATSRDTGAGNTIYF. The CDR3, as DNA: TGTGCCACCAGCAGAGATACAGGGGCTGGAAACACCATATATTTT.

The rearrangement uses TRBV7-3 and TRBJ2-5; D not certain. V was clipped by 1 base and J by 4 bases, with 13 bases between them. Germline CDR1 and CDR2: SGHTA and FQGTGA. CDR3 length: 15 residues. CDR3 DNA: TGTGCCAGCAGCTTAAGCGGCCTAACTCTAGAGACCCAGTACTTC. Amino acid sequence: CASSLSGLTLETQYF.

V is TRBV6-5 and J is TRBJ1-2, with 7 nucleotides matching TRBD1. Germline CDR1 reads MNHEY; CDR2 reads SVGAGI. The CDR3 is 13 residues long. V shed 5 bases, J shed 8 bases, and the junction held 8 bases outside the gene matches. The DNA of the CDR3 is TGTGCCAGCAGTCGGACAGGCCCCGGGGGCTACACCTTC. Amino acids: CASSRTGPGGYTF.

The chain is built from TRBV5-6 and TRBJ2-2, with D possibly matching TRBD2 (5 bases). V was trimmed by 2 bases and J by 2 bases, leaving 7 bases between them. The CDR3 has 14 residues. The germline V gene has CDR1 SGHDT and CDR2 YYEEEE. The CDR3 DNA follows: TGTGCCAGCAGCTTTACTAGTAACACCGGGGAGCTGTTTTTT. It encodes CASSFTSNTGELFF.

The gene calls are TRBV6-5 and TRBJ2-3; 7 nucleotides match TRBD2. The CDR3 length is 12 residues. The J segment lost 11 bases and the V segment lost 2 bases, leaving 4 bases of the junction unmatched. Germline loops: CDR1 MNHEY, CDR2 SVGAGI. The CDR3 nucleotides read TGTGCCAGCAGTTACCCCTCGGGGGGGCAGTATTTT. Amino acids: CASSYPSGGQYF.

The chain employs TRBV6-5 and TRBJ1-6; perhaps TRBD1 as D (5 bases). V lost 8 bases, J lost 7 bases, and 12 bases lay in between. Per germline, CDR1 MNHEY and CDR2 SVGAGI. The CDR3 extends over 13 amino acids. The CDR3 sequence is CASLQAPNSPLHF. DNA for the CDR3: TGTGCCAGCTTACAGGCTCCCAATTCACCCCTCCACTTT.

The chain recombines TRBV15 with TRBJ1-4; 12 bases match TRBD1. Germline V gives CDR1 LNHNV, CDR2 YYDKDF (reference sequence). The CDR3 is 17 amino acids. V dropped 2 bases and J dropped 8; count of bases not matched to a gene: 9. CDR3 protein: CATSRSGTGGWGEKLFF. CDR3 nucleotides: TGTGCCACCAGCAGATCCGGGACAGGGGGCTGGGGGGAAAAACTGTTTTTT.

The rearrangement joins TRBV7-8 to TRBJ1-5; D not certain. The CDR3 loop spans 19 amino acids. From germline, CDR1 is SGHVS and CDR2 FQNEAQ. The V gene lost 1 base and the J gene lost 0 bases, with 19 bases spanning the gap. The CDR3 spells CASSLGPSEGRSSNQPQHF. The CDR3 DNA reads TGTGCCAGCAGCTTAGGGCCCTCCGAGGGTAGGAGTAGCAATCAGCCCCAGCATTTT.

Remarks on this clone: This CDR3 fails to terminate in the conserved phenylalanine or tryptophan, so it likely reflects a read error. The chain joins TRBV29-1 to TRBJ1-1; D is unclear. This CDR3 is 16 amino acids long. Looked up from germline, CDR1 is SQVTM and CDR2 is ANQGSEA. V lost 3 bases and J 4 bases, leaving 21 bases between the germline ends. In DNA form, the CDR3 reads TGCAGCGTTGACCCTCAGAGGAGGCTGTCAGGCACTGAAGCTTTCTAT. Translating gives CSVDPQRRLSGTEAFY.

This clone was counted a few times. The chain couples TRBV11-2 to TRBJ2-1; TRBD2 matches 7 bases. The CDR3 spans 15 residues. V was pared by 6 bases and J by 0 bases, with 5 bases of the junction left unmatched. The germline V gene encodes CDR1 SGHAT and CDR2 FQNNGV. The CDR3 here is CASSPRTSSYNEQFF. The CDR3, as DNA: TGTGCCAGCAGTCCCCGGACTAGCTCCTACAATGAGCAGTTCTTC.

This clone turned up a few times. The chain uses TRBV30 and TRBJ1-6; 9 bases match TRBD1. This CDR3 comprises 13 residues. CDR1 GTSNPN and CDR2 SVGIG come from the germline V gene (reference sequence). The trim removed 7 bases at V and 10 bases at J, leaving 8 bases unmatched. CDR3: CASGQGRSSPLHF. The CDR3 DNA reads TGTGCCTCCGGACAGGGGAGAAGCTCACCCCTCCACTTT.

The genes are TRBV30 and TRBJ1-2; D perhaps matches TRBD1 (5 bases). The CDR3 runs 13 residues. V was clipped by 2 bases and J by 6 bases, with 13 bases between them. Germline V CDR1 and CDR2: GTSNPN, SVGIG (reference sequence). The CDR3 region has the DNA TGTGCCTGGAGTTTCGGTGAAGGGGATGGCTACACCTTC. Amino acids: CAWSFGEGDGYTF.

The chain couples TRBV2 to TRBJ1-2; D may be TRBD1 (5 bases). Germline assignment: CDR1 SNHLY and CDR2 FYNNEI. V dropped 8 bases and J dropped 5 bases, with 15 bases sitting between them. This CDR3 spans 13 amino acids. CDR3 region: CASLQELGYGYTF. The CDR3 bases are TGTGCCAGCTTACAGGAACTGGGGTATGGCTACACCTTC. Full variable domain (outside the CDR3, taken from reference TRBV2 and TRBJ1-2): EPEVTQTPSHQVTQMGQEVILRCVPISNHLYFYWYRQILGQKVEFLVSFYNNEISEKSEIFDDQFSVERPDGSNFTLKIRSTKLEDSAMYFCASLQELGYGYTFGSGTRLTVV.

The chain is built from TRBV10-3 and TRBJ2-7; 8 bases map to TRBD2. With 0 bases clipped from V and 2 bases from J, the junction kept 9 bases outside the gene matches. Germline CDR1 is ENHRY and CDR2 is SYGVKD. The CDR3 is 17 residues long. As DNA, the CDR3 is TGTGCCATCAGTGAGTCTGTTCTAGCGGGTAACGCCTACGAGCAGTACTTC. Protein: CAISESVLAGNAYEQYF.